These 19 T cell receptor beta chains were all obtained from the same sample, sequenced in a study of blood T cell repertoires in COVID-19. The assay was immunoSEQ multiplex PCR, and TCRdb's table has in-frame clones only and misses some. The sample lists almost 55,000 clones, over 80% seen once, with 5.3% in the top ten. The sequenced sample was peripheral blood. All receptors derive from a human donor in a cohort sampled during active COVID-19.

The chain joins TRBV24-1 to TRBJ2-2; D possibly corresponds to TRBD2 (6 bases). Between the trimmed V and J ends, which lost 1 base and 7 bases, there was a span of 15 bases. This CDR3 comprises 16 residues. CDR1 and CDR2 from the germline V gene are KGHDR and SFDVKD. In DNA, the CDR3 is TGTGCCACCAGTGATTTACCGGGGAGGCTTGACGGGGAGCTGTTTTTT. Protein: CATSDLPGRLDGELFF.

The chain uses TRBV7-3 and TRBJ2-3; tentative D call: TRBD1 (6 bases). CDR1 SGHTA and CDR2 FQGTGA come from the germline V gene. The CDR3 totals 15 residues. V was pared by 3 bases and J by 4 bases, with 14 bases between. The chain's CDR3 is CASSLVQGIADTQYF. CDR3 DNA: TGTGCCAGCAGCTTGGTTCAGGGGATAGCAGATACGCAGTATTTT. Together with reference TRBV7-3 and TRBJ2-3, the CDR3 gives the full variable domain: GAGVSQTPSNKVTEKGKYVELRCDPISGHTALYWYRQSLGQGPEFLIYFQGTGAADDSGLPNDRFFAVRPEGSVSTLKIQRTERGDSAVYLCASSLVQGIADTQYFGPGTRLTVL.

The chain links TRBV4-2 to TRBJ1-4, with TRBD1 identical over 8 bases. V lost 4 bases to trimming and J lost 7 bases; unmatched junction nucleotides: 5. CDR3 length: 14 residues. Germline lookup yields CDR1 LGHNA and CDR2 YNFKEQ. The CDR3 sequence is CASSLRQGSEKLFF. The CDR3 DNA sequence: TGTGCCAGCAGCCTAAGACAGGGGAGTGAAAAACTGTTTTTT.

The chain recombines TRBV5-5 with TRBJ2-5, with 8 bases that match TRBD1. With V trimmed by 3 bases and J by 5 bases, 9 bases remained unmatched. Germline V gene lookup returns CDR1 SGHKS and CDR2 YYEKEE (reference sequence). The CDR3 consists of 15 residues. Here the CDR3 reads CASSSATGAPETQYF. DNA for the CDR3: TGTGCCAGCAGCTCCGCGACAGGGGCCCCCGAGACCCAGTACTTC.

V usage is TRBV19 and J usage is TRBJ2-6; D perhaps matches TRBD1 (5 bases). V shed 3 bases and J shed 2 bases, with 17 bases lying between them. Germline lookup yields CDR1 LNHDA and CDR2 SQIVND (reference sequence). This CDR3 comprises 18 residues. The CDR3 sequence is CASSIGLPGMAGANVLTF. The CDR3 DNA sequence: TGTGCCAGTAGTATTGGCCTACCAGGGATGGCTGGGGCCAACGTCCTGACTTTC.

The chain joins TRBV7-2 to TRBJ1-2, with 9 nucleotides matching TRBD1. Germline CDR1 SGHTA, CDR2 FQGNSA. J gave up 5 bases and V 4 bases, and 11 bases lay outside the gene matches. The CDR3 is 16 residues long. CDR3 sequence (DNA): TGTGCCAGCAGCTGGGGACAGGGAGGGGCTGGATATGGCTACACCTTC. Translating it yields CASSWGQGGAGYGYTF. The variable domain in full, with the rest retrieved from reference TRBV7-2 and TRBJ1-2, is GAGVSQSPSNKVTEKGKDVELRCDPISGHTALYWYRQSLGQGLEFLIYFQGNSAPDKSGLPSDRFSAERTGGSVSTLTIQRTQQEDSAVYLCASSWGQGGAGYGYTFGSGTRLTVV.

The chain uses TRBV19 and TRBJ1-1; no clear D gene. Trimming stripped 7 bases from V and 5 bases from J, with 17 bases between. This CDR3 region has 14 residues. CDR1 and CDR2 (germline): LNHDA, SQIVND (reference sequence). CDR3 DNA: TGTGCCAGTAAGGCTCCGGGAGATAGGACTGAAGCTTTCTTT. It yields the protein CASKAPGDRTEAFF.

CDR3 sequence reads: CATSGDTNQPQHF. The CDR3 bases are TGTGCCACCTCAGGGGACACAAATCAGCCCCAGCATTTT. V usage is TRBV24-1 and J usage is TRBJ1-5, with D perhaps matching TRBD1 (6 bases). This CDR3 contains 13 residues. With 9 bases removed from V and 4 bases from J, the gap between germline ends came to 12 bases. Germline lookup yields CDR1 KGHDR and CDR2 SFDVKD.

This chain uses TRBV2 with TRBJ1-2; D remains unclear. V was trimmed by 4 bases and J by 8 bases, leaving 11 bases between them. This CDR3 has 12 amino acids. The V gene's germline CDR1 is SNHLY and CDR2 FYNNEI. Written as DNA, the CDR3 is TGTGCCAGCAGTGCTAGGGAGAGGGGCTACACCTTC. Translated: CASSARERGYTF.

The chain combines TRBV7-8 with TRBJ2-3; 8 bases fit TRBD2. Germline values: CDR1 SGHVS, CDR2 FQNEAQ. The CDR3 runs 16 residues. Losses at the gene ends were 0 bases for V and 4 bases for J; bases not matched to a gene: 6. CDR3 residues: CASSLARGGGPDTQYF. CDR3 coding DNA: TGTGCCAGCAGCTTAGCGAGGGGCGGGGGGCCAGATACGCAGTATTTT.

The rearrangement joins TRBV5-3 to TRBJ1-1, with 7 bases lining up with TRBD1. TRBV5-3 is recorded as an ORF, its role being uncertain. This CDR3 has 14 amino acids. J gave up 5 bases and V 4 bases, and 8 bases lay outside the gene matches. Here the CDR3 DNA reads TGTGCCAGAAGCGGACACAGGGGTGGGACTGAAGCTTTCTTT. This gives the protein CARSGHRGGTEAFF.

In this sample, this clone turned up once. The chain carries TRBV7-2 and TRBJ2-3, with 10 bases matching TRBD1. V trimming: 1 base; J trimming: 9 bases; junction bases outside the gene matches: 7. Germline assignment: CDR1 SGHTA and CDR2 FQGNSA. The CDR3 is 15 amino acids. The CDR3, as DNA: TGTGCCAGCAGCTTAGGGACAGGGGGGAAATTGACGCAGTATTTT. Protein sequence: CASSLGTGGKLTQYF.

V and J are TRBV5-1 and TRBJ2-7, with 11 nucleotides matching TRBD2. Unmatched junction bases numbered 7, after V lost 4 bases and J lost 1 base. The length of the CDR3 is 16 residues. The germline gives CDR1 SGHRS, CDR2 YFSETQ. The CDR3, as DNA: TGCGCCAGCAGCCTAACTAGCGGGGGCCCTTCCTACGAGCAGTACTTC. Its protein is CASSLTSGGPSYEQYF.

The chain's CDR3 is CASTLNRGGRETQYF. The CDR3 nucleotides read TGTGCCAGCACCTTAAACCGGGGGGGCCGAGAGACCCAGTACTTC. V usage is TRBV6-5 and J usage is TRBJ2-5; 8 bases line up with TRBD2. CDR1 and CDR2 (germline): MNHEY, SVGAGI. The CDR3 has 15 residues. V lost 7 bases to trimming and J lost 4 bases; unmatched junction nucleotides: 11.

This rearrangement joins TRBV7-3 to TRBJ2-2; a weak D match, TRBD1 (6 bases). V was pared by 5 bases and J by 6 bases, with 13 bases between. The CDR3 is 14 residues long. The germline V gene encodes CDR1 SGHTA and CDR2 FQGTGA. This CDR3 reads CASSDTGYAGELFF. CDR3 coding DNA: TGTGCCAGCAGCGATACAGGGTATGCCGGGGAGCTGTTTTTT.

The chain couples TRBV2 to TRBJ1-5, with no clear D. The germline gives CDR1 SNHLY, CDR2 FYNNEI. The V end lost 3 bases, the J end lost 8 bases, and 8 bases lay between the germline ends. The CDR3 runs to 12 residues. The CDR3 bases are TGTGCCAGCAGTGACCAAATCAAGCCCCAGCATTTT. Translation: CASSDQIKPQHF.

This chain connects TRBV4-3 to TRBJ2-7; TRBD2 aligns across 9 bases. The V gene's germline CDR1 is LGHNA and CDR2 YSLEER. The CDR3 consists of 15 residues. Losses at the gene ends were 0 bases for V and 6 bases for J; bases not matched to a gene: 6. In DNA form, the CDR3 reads TGCGCCAGCAGCCAAGATCGCGGGGGGGCTCTCGAGCAGTACTTC. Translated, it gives CASSQDRGGALEQYF.

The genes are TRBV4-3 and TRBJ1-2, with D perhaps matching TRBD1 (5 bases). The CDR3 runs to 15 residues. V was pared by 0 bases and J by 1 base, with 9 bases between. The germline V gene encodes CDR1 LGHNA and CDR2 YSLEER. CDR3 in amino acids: CASSQETGVNYGYTF. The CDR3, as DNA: TGCGCCAGCAGCCAAGAAACGGGGGTTAACTATGGCTACACCTTC.

The CDR3 DNA is TGTGCCACCAAAGGGGGAGCCACTGAAGCTTTCTTT. Amino acids: CATKGGATEAFF. The chain links TRBV10-3 to TRBJ1-1; D is possibly TRBD1 (6 bases). This CDR3 has 12 residues. Per germline, CDR1 ENHRY and CDR2 SYGVKD. Trimming shortened V by 10 bases and J by 4 bases, and 13 bases separated the two germline ends.